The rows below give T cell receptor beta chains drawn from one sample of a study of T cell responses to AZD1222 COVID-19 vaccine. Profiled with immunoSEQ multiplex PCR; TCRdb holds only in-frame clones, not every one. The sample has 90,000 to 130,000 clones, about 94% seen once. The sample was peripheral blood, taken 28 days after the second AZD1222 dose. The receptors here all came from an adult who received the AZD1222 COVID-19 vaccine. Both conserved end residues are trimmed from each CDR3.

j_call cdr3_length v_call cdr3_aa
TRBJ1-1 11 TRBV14 ASSYDRNTEAF
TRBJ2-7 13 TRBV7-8 ASSLARTGNYEQY
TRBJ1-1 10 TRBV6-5 ASTIGYTEAF
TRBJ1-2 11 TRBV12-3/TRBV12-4 ASSTGLDYGYT
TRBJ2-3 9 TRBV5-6 ASSLGDTQY
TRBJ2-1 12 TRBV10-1 ASSGLAGVREQF
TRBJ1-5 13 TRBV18 ASSPPPRAGQPQH
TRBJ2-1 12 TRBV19 ASSTGGVGNEQF
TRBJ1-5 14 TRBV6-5 ASSYSNRGTNQPQH
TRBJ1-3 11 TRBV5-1 ASSLILGNTIY
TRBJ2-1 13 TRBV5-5 ASSLGWSRGDEQF
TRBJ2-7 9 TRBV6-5 ASSTIYEQY
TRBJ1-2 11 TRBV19 ASTQGLRYGYT
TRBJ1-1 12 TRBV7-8 ASSPENMATEAF
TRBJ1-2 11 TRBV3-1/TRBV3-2 ASSQLQGYGYT
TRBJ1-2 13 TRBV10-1 ASRGQGPVGYGYT
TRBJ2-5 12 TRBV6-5 ASSYWGSQETQY
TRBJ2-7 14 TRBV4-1 ASSQGTSGASYEQY
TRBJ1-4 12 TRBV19 ASSMRSRGEKLF
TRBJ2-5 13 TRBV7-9 ASSGRGLAQETQY
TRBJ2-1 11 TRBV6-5 ATQGAQDGEQF
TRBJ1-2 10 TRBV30 ASAWRGASYT
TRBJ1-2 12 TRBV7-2 ASSRRAIDYGYT
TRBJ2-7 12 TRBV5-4 ASSLGGLGYEQY
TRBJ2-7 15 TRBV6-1 ASCGGIEHVALSEQY
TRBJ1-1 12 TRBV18 ASSRDSRDTEAF
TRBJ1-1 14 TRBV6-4 ASSDSAGRSFAEAF
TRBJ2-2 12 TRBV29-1 SSPLWDKTGELF
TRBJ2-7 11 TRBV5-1 ASSDTGPRGQY